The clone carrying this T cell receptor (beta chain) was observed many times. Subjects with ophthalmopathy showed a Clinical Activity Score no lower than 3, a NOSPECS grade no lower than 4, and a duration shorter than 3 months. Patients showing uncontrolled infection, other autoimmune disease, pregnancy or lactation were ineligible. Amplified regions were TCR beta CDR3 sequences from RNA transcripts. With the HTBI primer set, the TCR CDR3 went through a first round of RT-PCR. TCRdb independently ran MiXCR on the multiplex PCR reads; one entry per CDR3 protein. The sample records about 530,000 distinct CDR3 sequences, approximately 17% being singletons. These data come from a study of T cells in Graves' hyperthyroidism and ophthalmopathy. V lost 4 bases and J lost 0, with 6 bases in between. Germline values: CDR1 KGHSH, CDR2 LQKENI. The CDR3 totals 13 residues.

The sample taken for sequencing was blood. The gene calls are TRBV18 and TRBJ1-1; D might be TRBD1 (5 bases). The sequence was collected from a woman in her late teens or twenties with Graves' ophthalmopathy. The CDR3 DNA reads TGTGCCAGCTCACAGGGGTTGAACACTGAAGCTTTCTTT. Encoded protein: CASSQGLNTEAFF.